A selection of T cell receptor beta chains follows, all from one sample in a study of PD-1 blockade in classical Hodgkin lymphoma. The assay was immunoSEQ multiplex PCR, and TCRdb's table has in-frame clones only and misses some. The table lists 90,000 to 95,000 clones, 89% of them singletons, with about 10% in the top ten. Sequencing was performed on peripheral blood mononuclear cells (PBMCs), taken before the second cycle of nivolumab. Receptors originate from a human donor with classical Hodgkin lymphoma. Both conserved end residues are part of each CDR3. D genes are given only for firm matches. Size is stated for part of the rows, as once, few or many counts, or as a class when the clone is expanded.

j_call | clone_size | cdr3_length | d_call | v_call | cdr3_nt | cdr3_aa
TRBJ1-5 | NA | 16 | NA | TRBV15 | TGTGCCACCAGCAGAGAAAGGCCAGGACACTATCAGCCCCAGCATTTT | CATSRERPGHYQPQHF
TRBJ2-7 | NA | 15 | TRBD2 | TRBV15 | TGTGCCACCAGCTTCAGACTAGCGGGAAACTACGAGCAGTACTTC | CATSFRLAGNYEQYF
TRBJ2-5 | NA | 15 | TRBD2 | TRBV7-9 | TGTGCCAGCAGCTTTCAGCGGGAACTCCAAGAGACCCAGTACTTC | CASSFQRELQETQYF
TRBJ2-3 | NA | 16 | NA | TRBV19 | TGTGCCAGTAGTTTTTCGACTACCCTACGTCCAGATACGCAGTATTTT | CASSFSTTLRPDTQYF
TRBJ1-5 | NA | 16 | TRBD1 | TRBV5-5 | TGTGCCAGCAGCCCGGGACAGGGGAATCTGAATCAGCCCCAGCATTTT | CASSPGQGNLNQPQHF
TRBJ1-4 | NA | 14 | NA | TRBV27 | TGTGCCAGCAGCCGTCCGGGGGGCCGGGAAAAACTGTTTTTT | CASSRPGGREKLFF
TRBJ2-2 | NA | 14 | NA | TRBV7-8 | TGTGCCAGCAGCTTATTTTTGGGCACCGGGGAGCTGTTTTTT | CASSLFLGTGELFF
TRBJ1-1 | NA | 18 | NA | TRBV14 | TGTGCCAGCAGCCAAGATTCCGGCTTCTCAAGGGGTCCGACTGAAGCTTTCTTT | CASSQDSGFSRGPTEAFF
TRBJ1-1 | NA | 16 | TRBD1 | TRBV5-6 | TGTGCCAGCAGCTTGCCCTTTTGGACAGGGGTTACTGAAGCTTTCTTT | CASSLPFWTGVTEAFF
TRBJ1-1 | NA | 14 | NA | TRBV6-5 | TGTGCCAGTTCCCGGGACCACGCTTCGACTGAAGCTTTCTTT | CASSRDHASTEAFF
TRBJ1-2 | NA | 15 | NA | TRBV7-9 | TGTGCCAGCAGCTTAGCGGCGGGGGCAGGCTATGGCTACACCTTC | CASSLAAGAGYGYTF
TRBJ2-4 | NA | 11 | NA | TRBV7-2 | TGTGCCAGCAGCTTAGGACCCATTCAGTACTTC | CASSLGPIQYF
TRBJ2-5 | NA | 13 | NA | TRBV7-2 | TGTGCCAGCAGCTTAGCGCCACAAGAGACCCAGTACTTC | CASSLAPQETQYF
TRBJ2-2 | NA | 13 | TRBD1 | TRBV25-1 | TGTGCCAGCGCTAAAACAGGGGTGGTAAAGCTGTTTTTT | CASAKTGVVKLFF
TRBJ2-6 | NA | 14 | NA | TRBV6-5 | TGTGCCAGCACCAAATCGTCTGGGGCCAACGTCCTGACTTTC | CASTKSSGANVLTF
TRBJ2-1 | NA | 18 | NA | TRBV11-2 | TGTGCCAGCAGCTATGGGGGGCTAGCGGAGGTCTCCTACAATGAGCAGTTCTTC | CASSYGGLAEVSYNEQFF
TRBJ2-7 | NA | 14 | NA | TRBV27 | TGTGCCAGCAGTGATCGAACGCGAGTGGCCGAGCAGTACTTC | CASSDRTRVAEQYF
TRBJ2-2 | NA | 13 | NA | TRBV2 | TGTGCCACGACGCGGGGGAACACCGGGGAGCTGTTTTTT | CATTRGNTGELFF
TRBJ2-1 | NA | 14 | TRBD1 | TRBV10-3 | TGTGCCATCAGTGGTGGACAGGGGTACAATGAGCAGTTCTTC | CAISGGQGYNEQFF
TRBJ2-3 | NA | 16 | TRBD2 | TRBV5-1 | TGCGCCAGCAGCTTGGAGACTGCGGGAGGGCGTCATACGCAGTATTTT | CASSLETAGGRHTQYF
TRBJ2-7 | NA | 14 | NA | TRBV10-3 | TGTGCCATCAGTGACCCAACAGAGCACTACGAGCAGTACTTC | CAISDPTEHYEQYF
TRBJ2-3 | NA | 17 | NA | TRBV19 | TGTGCCAGTAGATCGGCTGGGGTCCCCCGTAGCACAGATACGCAGTATTTT | CASRSAGVPRSTDTQYF
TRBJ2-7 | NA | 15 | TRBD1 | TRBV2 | TGTGCCAGCAACCCCCTCACAGGGGCCGGCGGTGAGCAGTACTTC | CASNPLTGAGGEQYF
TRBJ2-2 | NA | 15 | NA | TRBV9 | TGTGCCAGCAGCGTTTGGAATGCGAACACCGGGGAGCTGTTTTTT | CASSVWNANTGELFF
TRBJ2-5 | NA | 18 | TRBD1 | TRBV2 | TGTGCCAGCATTATAGACAGGGGCGGTCTGTCCACCCAAGAGACCCAGTACTTC | CASIIDRGGLSTQETQYF
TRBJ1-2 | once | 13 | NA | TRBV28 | TGTGCCAGCAGTTTTGGGGCGCTCTATGGCTACACCTTC | CASSFGALYGYTF
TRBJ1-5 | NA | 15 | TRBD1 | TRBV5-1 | TGCGCCAGCAGCCCCCGGGACAGTTACAATCAGCCCCAGCATTTT | CASSPRDSYNQPQHF
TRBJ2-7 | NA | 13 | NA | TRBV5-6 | TGTGCCAGCAGCGTCCGGGACACCTACGAGCAGTACTTC | CASSVRDTYEQYF
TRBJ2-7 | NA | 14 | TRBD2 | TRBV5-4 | TGTGCCAGCAGCTCAGGGACTAGCGGTTACGAGCAGTACTTC | CASSSGTSGYEQYF
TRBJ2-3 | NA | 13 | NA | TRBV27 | TGTGCCAGCAGTTCAGGATCCCTGTATACGCAGTATTTT | CASSSGSLYTQYF
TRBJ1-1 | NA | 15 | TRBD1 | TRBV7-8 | TGTGCCAGCAGCTCGGGACAGCTCATGAACACTGAAGCTTTCTTT | CASSSGQLMNTEAFF
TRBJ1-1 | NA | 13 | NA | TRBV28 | TGTGCCAGCAGTTTTGTCGAGAGCACTGAAGCTTTCTTT | CASSFVESTEAFF
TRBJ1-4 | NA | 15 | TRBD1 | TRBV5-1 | TGCGCCAGCAGCTTGACCGGGACAGGGCGGGAAAAACTGTTTTTT | CASSLTGTGREKLFF
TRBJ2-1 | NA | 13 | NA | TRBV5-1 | TGCGCCAGCAGCCTAGAGAATAGCAATGAGCAGTTCTTC | CASSLENSNEQFF
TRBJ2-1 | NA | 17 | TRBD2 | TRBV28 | TGTGCCAGCAGTTTCCACCCCCTTAGCGGGAACTACAATGAGCAGTTCTTC | CASSFHPLSGNYNEQFF
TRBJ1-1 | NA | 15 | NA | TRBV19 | TGTGCCAGTAGTATTAAGGCAGGTTTTAACACTGAAGCTTTCTTT | CASSIKAGFNTEAFF
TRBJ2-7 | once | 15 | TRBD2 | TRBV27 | TGTGCCAGCAGACCAGGACTAGCGGGGTTATACGAGCAGTACTTC | CASRPGLAGLYEQYF
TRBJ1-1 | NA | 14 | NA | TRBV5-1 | TGCGCCAGCAGCTTGTCGTTGTCTGAGGGCGCTGCTTTCTTT | CASSLSLSEGAAFF
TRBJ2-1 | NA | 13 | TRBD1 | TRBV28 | TGTGCCATCGACAGGGGGCTTTTCGATGAGCAGTTCTTC | CAIDRGLFDEQFF
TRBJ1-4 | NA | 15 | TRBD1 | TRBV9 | TGTGCCAGCAGCCTATGGGGACAGGGAGGAGAAAAACTGTTTTTT | CASSLWGQGGEKLFF
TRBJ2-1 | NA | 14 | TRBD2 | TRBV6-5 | TGTGCCACTTACGAGAGCGGGGGGGGCGATGAGCAGTTCTTC | CATYESGGGDEQFF
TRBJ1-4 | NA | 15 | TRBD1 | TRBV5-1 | TGCGCCAGCAGCTCCTCCGGGACAGGGGCTGAAAAACTGTTTTTT | CASSSSGTGAEKLFF
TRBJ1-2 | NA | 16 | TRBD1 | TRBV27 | TGTGCCAGCAGTTTATCTCCAGACAGGGGCCGGAATGGCTACACCTTC | CASSLSPDRGRNGYTF
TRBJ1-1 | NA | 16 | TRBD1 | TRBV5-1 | TGCGCCAGCAGCTTTCTACAGCCGGGACAGGGCACTGAAGCTTTCTTT | CASSFLQPGQGTEAFF
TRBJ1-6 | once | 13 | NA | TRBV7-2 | TGTGCCAGCAGCCGCACCGGAGCAAGCACCCTCCACTTT | CASSRTGASTLHF
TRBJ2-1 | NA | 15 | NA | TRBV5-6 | TGTGCCAGCAGCTTGGGTGGTGAGGGTGGAATTGAGCAGTTCTTC | CASSLGGEGGIEQFF
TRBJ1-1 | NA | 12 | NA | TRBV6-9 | TGTGCCAGACCCCAGGGGAACACTGAAGCTTTCTTT | CARPQGNTEAFF
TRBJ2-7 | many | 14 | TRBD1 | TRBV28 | TGTGCCAGCAGCTATGGGGACAGGGTGGGCGAGCAGTACTTC | CASSYGDRVGEQYF
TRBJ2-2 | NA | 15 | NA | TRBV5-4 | TGTGCCAGCAGCTTGGCGGGGCCGAACACCGGGGAGCTGTTTTTT | CASSLAGPNTGELFF
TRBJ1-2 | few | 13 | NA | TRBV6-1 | TGTGCCAGCAGTCCCGCCGGGACAAGAGGCTACACCTTC | CASSPAGTRGYTF
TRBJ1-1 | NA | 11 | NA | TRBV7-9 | TGTGCCACAACCAGATCGTCTGAAGCTTTCTTT | CATTRSSEAFF
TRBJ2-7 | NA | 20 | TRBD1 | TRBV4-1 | TGCGCCAGCAGCCAAGGCGAGGGGCAGGGGGCTTTTCGATACCGCTACGAGCAGTACTTC | CASSQGEGQGAFRYRYEQYF
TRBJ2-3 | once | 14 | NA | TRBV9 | TGTGCCAGCAGCGTAGATGGCGGCACAGATACGCAGTATTTT | CASSVDGGTDTQYF
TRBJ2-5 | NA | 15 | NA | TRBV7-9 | TGTGCCAGCAGCTTAGCGGGGGGGCCGGAGGAGACCCAGTACTTC | CASSLAGGPEETQYF
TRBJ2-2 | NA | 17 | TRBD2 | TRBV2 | TGTGCCAGCAGTGAAAGGCTAGCGGGAGTGAGTGCCGGGGAGCTGTTTTTT | CASSERLAGVSAGELFF